This T cell receptor beta chain was obtained from a study of blood T cells in healthy people across ages. CDR1 MNHEY and CDR2 SVGEGT come from the germline V gene. V shed 4 bases and J 9 bases; nucleotides not matched to a gene: 5. The CDR3 has 13 residues. It was with a sample-barcoded 5' primer and a J-beta primer mix that a second PCR of roughly 7 to 12 cycles was run. Tagging of each cDNA molecule was performed by a template-switch adaptor with 12 random nucleotides. MiXCR, applied by TCRdb to the 5' RACE reads, yields one record per CDR3 protein. The sample carries 700,000 or so distinct CDR3 sequences, 35% to 50% recorded once.

The specimen sequenced was blood. The TCR was taken from an elderly man in good health. The chain couples TRBV6-2 or TRBV6-3 to TRBJ2-3; 9 positions match TRBD2. The CDR3 sequence is CASSFLAGRTQYF. As DNA, the CDR3 is TGTGCCAGCAGTTTCCTAGCGGGAAGAACGCAGTATTTT.